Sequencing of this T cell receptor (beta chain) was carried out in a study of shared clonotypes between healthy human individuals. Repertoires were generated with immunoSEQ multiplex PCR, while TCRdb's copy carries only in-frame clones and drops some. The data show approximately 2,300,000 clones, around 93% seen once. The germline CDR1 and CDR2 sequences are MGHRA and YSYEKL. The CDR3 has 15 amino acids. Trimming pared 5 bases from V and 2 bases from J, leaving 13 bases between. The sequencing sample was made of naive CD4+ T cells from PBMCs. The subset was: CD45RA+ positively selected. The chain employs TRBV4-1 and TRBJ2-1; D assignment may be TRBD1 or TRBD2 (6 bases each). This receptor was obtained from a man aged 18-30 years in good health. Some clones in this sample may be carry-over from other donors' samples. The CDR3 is CASSVGGVAYNEQFF. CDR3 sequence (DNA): TGCGCCAGCAGCGTGGGGGGCGTCGCCTACAATGAGCAGTTCTTC.